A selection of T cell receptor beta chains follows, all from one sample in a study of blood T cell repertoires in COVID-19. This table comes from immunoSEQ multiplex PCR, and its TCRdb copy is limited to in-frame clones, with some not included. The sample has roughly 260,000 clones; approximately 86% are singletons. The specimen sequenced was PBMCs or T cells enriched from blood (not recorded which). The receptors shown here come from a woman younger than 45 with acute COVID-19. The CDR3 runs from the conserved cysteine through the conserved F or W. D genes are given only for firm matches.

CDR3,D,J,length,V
CASSPKTSYEQFF,NA,TRBJ2-1,13,TRBV12-3/TRBV12-4
CASSLLGGPEGANVLTF,NA,TRBJ2-6,17,TRBV28
CASSRDRIGPGNTIYF,NA,TRBJ1-3,16,TRBV7-8
CASSALATNEKLFF,NA,TRBJ1-4,14,TRBV2
CSVVAGFNEQFF,NA,TRBJ2-1,12,TRBV29-1
CASTIGRNQPQHF,NA,TRBJ1-5,13,TRBV28
CASSHRTGNTEAFF,TRBD1,TRBJ1-1,14,TRBV3-1/TRBV3-2
CASNREPGQGNQPQHF,TRBD1,TRBJ1-5,16,TRBV4-1
CASKPSGTYEQYF,TRBD2,TRBJ2-7,13,TRBV19
CASSGRASGNTIYF,NA,TRBJ1-3,14,TRBV7-2
CASSLAPGNLNIQYF,NA,TRBJ2-4,15,TRBV7-2
CASSSQGYGYTF,NA,TRBJ1-2,12,TRBV11-2
CASSHGGPGGELFF,NA,TRBJ2-2,14,TRBV28
CASSSTQGDAEAFF,TRBD1,TRBJ1-1,14,TRBV28
CASSTDRNEQYF,NA,TRBJ2-7,12,TRBV7-8
CASHGQGYSTDTQYF,TRBD1,TRBJ2-3,15,TRBV5-1
CASSAGQGAWEQYF,TRBD1,TRBJ2-7,14,TRBV5-1
CARGEGPNRDSPLHF,NA,TRBJ1-6,15,TRBV12-2
CASSEFPGQGPNEKLFF,TRBD1,TRBJ1-4,17,TRBV7-9
CASRHKRRGLLFSYEQYF,TRBD1,TRBJ2-7,18,TRBV28
CASLTGMNTEAFF,NA,TRBJ1-1,13,TRBV18
CASSPGLDGQPQHF,NA,TRBJ1-5,14,TRBV18
CASSLEAGVIQETQYF,TRBD2,TRBJ2-5,16,TRBV7-9
CASSPSGTAEKLFF,TRBD1,TRBJ1-4,14,TRBV18